This T cell receptor beta chain came from a study of CD8+ T cells in alopecia areata. Study overall: Treated patients received oral tofacitinib, 5 to 10 mg twice daily. The tofacitinib course ran for 6 to 18 months and was followed by 6 months off drug. Scoring treated patients' severity relied on the percentage of scalp area affected.

Turning to this clone: The target antigen is unknown.

The CDR3 totals 15 residues. Trimming cost V 0 bases and J 9 bases; bases outside gene matches: 8. Germline assignment: CDR1 SGHNT and CDR2 YYREEE (reference sequence). Study-level results: Clonality in the scalp and expanded CD8+ clones ranked among the top 100 were significantly decreased by tofacitinib.

After isolation, RNA underwent reverse transcription to generate cDNA as the sequencing template. Some clones are missing from TCRdb's copy, which holds only in-frame ones; the method was immunoSEQ multiplex PCR. Altogether 190,000 or so clones are present, 60% to 70% being singletons, with the ten largest covering less than 4%. Treatment in this sample: oral pan-JAK inhibitor, 5-10 mg twice daily. The J gene is TRBJ2-3, the V gene TRBV5-4; TRBD2 matches 9 bases. Here the sequenced sample was CD4+ T cells sorted from blood, taken at week 4, from a patient treated with tofacitinib. The clonotype was recovered from a human donor with alopecia areata. The CDR3 DNA reads as TGTGCCAGCAGCTTGGCCAGCGGGGGGCCTTTGACGCAGTATTTT. This sequence encodes CASSLASGGPLTQYF.